These 14 T cell receptor beta chains were sequenced from one sample in a study of spatial heterogeneity in lung cancer. A single record per CDR3 protein comes from TCRdb applying MiXCR to the 5' RACE reads. In the table there are some 8,600 distinct CDR3 sequences, approximately 5% of which are singletons. Described time point: sample taken at primary tumor resection. The authors sequenced whole RNA from tumor, nontumor lung or frozen PBMC without sorting. The starting material was PBMCs, obtained at surgery. Receptors were obtained from a male donor with early-stage non-small cell lung cancer.

This clonotype was seen at least ten times. Found in a library prepared for alpha chains, this beta chain is an off-target read, and its abundance has little meaning. This rearrangement joins TRBV2 to TRBJ2-6, with D possibly being TRBD2 (6 bases). V was pared by 6 bases and J by 0 bases, with 12 bases between. The CDR3 sequence is 16 residues long. CDR1 and CDR2 from the germline V gene are SNHLY and FYNNEI. CDR3 nucleotides: TGTGCCAGCAGGGCGGGGAAGAGCTCTGGGGCCAACGTCCTGACTTTC. This sequence encodes CASRAGKSSGANVLTF.

This clonotype was picked up many times. The library was built for alpha chains, so this beta chain is an off-target read and its size means little. V usage is TRBV7-2 and J usage is TRBJ2-1, with D possibly being TRBD2 (5 bases). The germline V gene encodes CDR1 SGHTA and CDR2 FQGNSA. The germline V and J ends were trimmed by 5 bases and 5 bases, with 13 bases remaining between them. The CDR3 is 14 amino acids. The CDR3 region has the DNA TGTGCCAGCAGCCCCGTTAGCGTTGACAATGAGCAGTTCTTC. Its translation is CASSPVSVDNEQFF.

This clonotype was found many times. This beta chain is a stray read from a library made for alpha chains; its abundance is not meaningful. V gene TRBV6-5 combines with J gene TRBJ2-2; TRBD2 matches 7 bases. After removal of 4 bases from V and 6 bases from J, the junction contained 17 bases not matched to a gene. Germline V gene lookup returns CDR1 MNHEY and CDR2 SVGAGI. This CDR3 has 18 residues. The CDR3 loop is CASSSPSSGGINPGELFF. The CDR3 nucleotides read TGTGCCAGCAGTTCCCCGTCATCGGGGGGTATCAACCCCGGGGAGCTGTTTTTT.

This clonotype was counted many times. For a library built for alpha chains, this beta chain is a stray read; little rests on its size. This chain joins TRBV14 and TRBJ2-3; TRBD2 is a possible D gene (5 bases). CDR1 is SGHDN, CDR2 FVKESK, per germline. Trimming left V 4 bases short and J 4 bases short, with 18 bases between. The CDR3 loop spans 16 amino acids. The CDR3 DNA is TGTGCCAGCAGCCGCGTGCGACTAACGACGGCAGATACGCAGTATTTT. Translating gives CASSRVRLTTADTQYF.

This clonotype has at least ten counts. This beta chain turned up in a library designed for alpha chains; as an off-target read, its abundance says little. As DNA, the CDR3 is TGTGCCAGCAGTTACTCGTCCCGGAACTATGGCTACACCTTC. This gives the protein CASSYSSRNYGYTF. The V call is TRBV6-5, the J call TRBJ1-2; D gene uncertain. Germline V lookup: CDR1 MNHEY, CDR2 SVGAGI. The V and J ends lost 0 bases and 2 bases respectively, with 7 bases between them. There are 14 residues in the CDR3.

With regard to this clonotype: This beta chain appears as a stray read in a library generated for alpha chains; its size is not informative. The rearrangement uses TRBV5-1 and TRBJ2-1, with TRBD2 matching 7 bases. The CDR3 spans 13 residues. Germline assignment: CDR1 SGHRS and CDR2 YFSETQ. J gave up 10 bases and V 6 bases, and 10 bases lay outside the gene matches. CDR3 sequence reads: CASKLSGDGEQFF. Here the CDR3 DNA reads TGCGCCAGCAAGCTGAGCGGGGATGGGGAGCAGTTCTTC.

This clonotype was recorded many times. A library prepared for alpha chains yielded this beta chain as an off-target read; its size is of little meaning. V usage is TRBV20-1 and J usage is TRBJ1-1; D ambiguous. The V gene lost 6 bases and the J gene lost 8 bases, with 13 bases spanning the gap. This CDR3 is built from 11 residues. CDR1 is DFQATT, CDR2 SNEGSKA, per germline (reference sequence). The CDR3 DNA reads as TGCAGTGCCCCGGGAGGCAAAGAAGCTTTCTTT. Protein product: CSAPGGKEAFF.

By sample fraction, this clonotype is medium-sized. A library made for alpha chains picked up this beta chain off target, so its size means little. The rearrangement joins TRBV7-9 to TRBJ2-1; D call uncertain. There are 12 residues in the CDR3. Per germline, CDR1 SEHNR and CDR2 FQNEAQ (reference sequence). Between the trimmed V and J ends, which lost 3 bases and 8 bases, there was a span of 8 bases. The CDR3 loop reads CASSLWKDEQFF. CDR3 DNA: TGTGCCAGCAGCTTGTGGAAGGATGAGCAGTTCTTC. Using reference TRBV7-9 and TRBJ2-1 for the parts outside the CDR3, the full variable domain is DTGVSQNPRHKITKRGQNVTFRCDPISEHNRLYWYRQTLGQGPEFLTYFQNEAQLEKSRLLSDRFSAERPKGSFSTLEIQRTEQGDSAMYLCASSLWKDEQFFGPGTRLTVL.

This clonotype was seen at least ten times. Within a library made for alpha chains, this beta chain is off target, and its count is uninformative. This chain links TRBV6-5 with TRBJ2-1; either TRBD1 or TRBD2 may fit D (5 bases each). CDR1 and CDR2 (germline): MNHEY, SVGAGI. The CDR3 length is 14 residues. Trimming left V 2 bases short and J 9 bases short, with 14 bases between. CDR3 sequence (DNA): TGTGCCAGCAGTTACGGAGAGGGGAAGGTTGAGCAGTTCTTC. Its translation: CASSYGEGKVEQFF.

This clonotype was seen ten or more times. The library was prepared for alpha chains; this beta chain is a stray read, so its frequency means little. The V and J genes are TRBV6-5 and TRBJ2-3; 11 nucleotides line up with TRBD2. The CDR3 sequence is 14 residues long. Trimming took 5 bases from V and 6 from J; bases not matched to a gene: 4. The germline gives CDR1 MNHEY, CDR2 SVGAGI. Written as DNA, the CDR3 is TGTGCCAGCAGTCCGGGACTAGCGGACGATACGCAGTATTTT. Translating it yields CASSPGLADDTQYF.

A remark on this clonotype: This beta chain came through as a stray read in a library set up for alpha chains, and its size says little. The J gene is TRBJ1-3, the V gene TRBV18; no firm D call. The CDR3 has 13 amino acids. With 3 bases removed from V and 3 bases from J, the gap between germline ends came to 6 bases. Germline CDR1 is KGHSH and CDR2 is LQKENI. The CDR3 region has the DNA TGTGCCAGCTCACCGGACCTTGGAAACACCATATATTTT. This codes for CASSPDLGNTIYF.

This clonotype has only a few counts. Because the library targeted alpha chains, this beta chain is an off-target read whose size means little. The chain carries TRBV7-9 and TRBJ1-2; the match to TRBD1 covers 9 bases. Germline trimming cut 5 bases from V and 6 bases from J; bases unmatched to any gene: 13. The CDR3 spans 16 residues. From germline, CDR1 is SEHNR and CDR2 FQNEAQ (reference sequence). The CDR3 DNA is TGTGCCAGCAGCAAGGACAGGGGCGCCGCGAGGGATGGCTACACCTTC. It translates to CASSKDRGAARDGYTF.

This clonotype was observed at least ten times. For a library built for alpha chains, this beta chain is a stray read; little rests on its size. This chain uses TRBV3-1 with TRBJ2-1, with unresolved D. The CDR3 loop spans 15 amino acids. Trimming removed 4 bases at V and 0 bases at J, with 10 bases between. Germline lookup yields CDR1 LGHDT and CDR2 YNNKEL (reference sequence). The CDR3 reads CASSPMMDSYNEQFF. The CDR3 DNA is TGTGCCAGCAGCCCTATGATGGACTCCTACAATGAGCAGTTCTTC.

This clonotype was recorded once. Little can be read into the size of this beta chain, an off-target read in a library designed for alpha chains. This chain links TRBV6-2 or TRBV6-3 with TRBJ1-2; weak D call: TRBD1 (6 bases). Trimming shortened V by 2 bases and J by 6 bases, and 10 bases separated the two germline ends. This CDR3 has 13 amino acids. Germline lookup yields CDR1 MNHEY and CDR2 SVGEGT. The CDR3 reads CASSYGRGNGYTF. DNA for the CDR3: TGTGCCAGCAGTTACGGCAGGGGTAATGGCTACACCTTC.